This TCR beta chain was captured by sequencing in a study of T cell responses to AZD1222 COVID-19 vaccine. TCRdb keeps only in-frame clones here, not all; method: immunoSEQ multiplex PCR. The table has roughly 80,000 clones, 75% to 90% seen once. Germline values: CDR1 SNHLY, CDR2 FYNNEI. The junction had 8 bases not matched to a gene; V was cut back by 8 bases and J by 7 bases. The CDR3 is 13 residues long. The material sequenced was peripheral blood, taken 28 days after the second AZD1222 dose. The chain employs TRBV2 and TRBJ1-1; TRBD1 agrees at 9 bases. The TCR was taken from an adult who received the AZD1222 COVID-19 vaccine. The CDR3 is CASGGQGSSEAFF. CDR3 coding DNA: TGTGCCAGCGGGGGACAGGGCTCGAGTGAAGCTTTCTTT.